This is a list of T cell receptor beta chains from one sample in a study of control samples from healthy donors and cancer patients. The data were produced by immunoSEQ multiplex PCR, yet TCRdb's version contains in-frame clones alone and is incomplete. This sample yields about 75,000 clones, of which about 95% are seen a single time; approximately 5.7% belongs to the top ten. Sequencing was performed on blood. The receptor set was obtained from a woman aged 35 to 49 in good health. CDR3s include the opening cysteine and the closing phenylalanine or tryptophan. A D gene is named only where the DNA matches it firmly. Size tells how often a clone was seen (once, few, many) or the class of an expanded clone, and some rows leave it out.

V	D	J	size	CDR3	DNA
TRBV2	-	TRBJ2-1	-	CASTGTVSYNEQFF	TGTGCCAGCACCGGGACGGTAAGCTACAATGAGCAGTTCTTC
TRBV6-5	-	TRBJ2-1	-	CASSYSATPNEQFF	TGTGCCAGCAGTTACTCTGCGACACCAAATGAGCAGTTCTTC
TRBV18	-	TRBJ2-3	-	CASSPRDSGTDTQYF	TGTGCCAGCTCACCACGGGATTCGGGCACAGATACGCAGTATTTT
TRBV19	TRBD1	TRBJ2-5	-	CASRDGDRGLETQYF	TGTGCCAGTAGGGATGGGGACAGGGGGCTAGAGACCCAGTACTTC
TRBV27	TRBD2	TRBJ2-7	-	CASSLTSGIGFYEQYF	TGTGCCAGCAGCCTGACTAGCGGGATCGGGTTTTACGAGCAGTACTTC
TRBV20-1	-	TRBJ1-1	-	CSARIYTEAFF	TGCAGTGCTAGGATTTACACTGAAGCTTTCTTT
TRBV5-1	-	TRBJ2-7	-	CASSNTGTDIEQYF	TGCGCCAGCAGCAACACGGGTACGGATATAGAGCAGTACTTC
TRBV7-9	-	TRBJ2-1	-	CASSPTNEQFF	TGTGCCAGCAGCCCGACAAATGAGCAGTTCTTC
TRBV28	-	TRBJ1-4	-	CASSRRRYINEKLFF	TGTGCCAGCAGCCGCCGACGGTACATTAATGAAAAACTGTTTTTT
TRBV13	TRBD2	TRBJ2-3	-	CASYGNPLGGGSTDTQYF	TGTGCCTCCTATGGGAACCCCCTTGGCGGGGGAAGCACAGATACGCAGTATTTT
TRBV3-1/TRBV3-2	-	TRBJ1-1	-	CASSQVRRSEAFF	TGTGCCAGCAGCCAAGTAAGGAGATCTGAAGCTTTCTTT
TRBV4-1	-	TRBJ2-7	-	CASSQEGTLLYEQYF	TGCGCCAGCAGCCAGGAAGGGACCCTCCTCTACGAGCAGTACTTC
TRBV5-1	-	TRBJ1-1	-	CASTFQGRTEAFF	TGCGCCAGCACATTCCAGGGTCGGACTGAAGCTTTCTTT
TRBV9	-	TRBJ2-5	-	CASSVGRGAETQYF	TGTGCCAGCAGCGTAGGACGAGGGGCGGAGACCCAGTACTTC
TRBV6-5	TRBD1	TRBJ1-3	once	CASKRDRDTGNTIYF	TGTGCCAGCAAGAGGGACAGGGATACCGGAAACACCATATATTTT
TRBV24-1	-	TRBJ2-1	-	CATSDFADEEQFF	TGTGCCACCAGTGATTTTGCGGATGAGGAGCAGTTCTTC
TRBV5-4	TRBD2	TRBJ2-1	-	CASSLLADSNEQFF	TGTGCCAGCAGCTTACTAGCGGACTCCAATGAGCAGTTCTTC
TRBV6-5	-	TRBJ2-2	-	CASSYAWSGAGELFF	TGTGCCAGCAGTTATGCTTGGTCGGGGGCCGGGGAGCTGTTTTTT
TRBV18	TRBD2	TRBJ2-2	-	CASSPASIAGAPGELFF	TGTGCCAGCTCACCGGCTTCTATAGCGGGGGCTCCCGGGGAGCTGTTTTTT
TRBV27	-	TRBJ1-4	-	CASSHRVGNEKLFF	TGTGCCAGCAGTCATAGAGTGGGGAATGAAAAACTGTTTTTT
TRBV5-4	-	TRBJ1-6	-	CASSPASSGNNNSPLHF	TGTGCCAGCAGCCCGGCCAGCTCAGGGAATAATAATTCACCCCTCCACTTT
TRBV6-5	TRBD1	TRBJ1-1	few	CASSWRQGLNTEAFF	TGTGCCAGCAGTTGGAGACAGGGACTGAACACTGAAGCTTTCTTT
TRBV7-9	-	TRBJ2-7	once	CASSLESSYEQYF	TGTGCCAGCAGCTTAGAGAGCTCCTACGAGCAGTACTTC
TRBV28	TRBD1	TRBJ1-4	-	CATRASGGREKLFF	TGTGCCACCCGAGCCTCAGGGGGGAGAGAAAAACTGTTTTTT
TRBV19	-	TRBJ1-4	-	CASSQGREKLFF	TGTGCCAGTAGCCAGGGACGTGAAAAACTGTTTTTT
TRBV6-5	-	TRBJ2-1	-	CASTLGVFSYNEQFF	TGTGCCAGCACCCTTGGAGTTTTCTCCTACAATGAGCAGTTCTTC
TRBV6-5	-	TRBJ1-1	-	CASSYSPRNTEAFF	TGTGCCAGCAGTTACTCACCCCGAAATACTGAAGCTTTCTTT
TRBV3-1/TRBV3-2	-	TRBJ1-1	-	CASSQDGGGLYTEAFF	TGTGCCAGCAGCCAAGACGGGGGGGGACTTTACACTGAAGCTTTCTTT
TRBV5-6	-	TRBJ1-1	-	CASSPRRAAEAFF	TGTGCCAGCAGCCCCCGCAGGGCAGCTGAAGCTTTCTTT
TRBV5-1	TRBD1	TRBJ1-6	-	CASQPGDRRSYNSPLHF	TGCGCCAGCCAACCTGGGGACAGAAGGTCCTATAATTCACCCCTCCACTTT
TRBV10-3	-	TRBJ1-5	-	CAISEGIDSQHF	TGTGCCATCAGTGAGGGAATCGACTCCCAGCATTTT
TRBV2	TRBD1	TRBJ2-7	-	CASSQFGQALYEQYF	TGTGCCAGCAGCCAATTCGGACAGGCCCTCTACGAGCAGTACTTC
TRBV14	TRBD1	TRBJ2-7	-	CASSPGQVAYEQYF	TGTGCCAGCAGCCCAGGACAGGTAGCCTACGAGCAGTACTTC
TRBV12-5	-	TRBJ2-1	-	CASGLVDGSSYNEQFF	TGTGCTAGTGGTTTGGTAGACGGGAGCTCCTACAATGAGCAGTTCTTC
TRBV5-1	TRBD2	TRBJ2-3	-	CASSPSGIRTDTQYF	TGCGCCAGCAGCCCTAGCGGGATTCGCACAGATACGCAGTATTTT
TRBV7-9	TRBD1	TRBJ1-2	-	CASSYEGGRGLYGYTF	TGTGCCAGCAGCTACGAAGGGGGCAGGGGGCTCTATGGCTACACCTTC
TRBV19	-	TRBJ2-7	once	CASSDSYEQYF	TGTGCCAGTAGCGACAGCTACGAGCAGTACTTC
TRBV4-3	-	TRBJ2-2	-	CASSQDSTGLNTGELFF	TGCGCCAGCAGCCAAGATTCAACCGGGTTGAACACCGGGGAGCTGTTTTTT
TRBV4-3	-	TRBJ1-2	-	CASSQGPDLGYGYTF	TGCGCCAGCAGCCAAGGTCCCGATCTAGGCTATGGCTACACCTTC
TRBV27	-	TRBJ2-2	-	CASRTMNTGELFF	TGTGCCAGCAGGACTATGAACACCGGGGAGCTGTTTTTT
TRBV4-2	-	TRBJ1-1	-	CASSQKQGGTEAFF	TGTGCCAGCAGCCAAAAACAGGGCGGAACTGAAGCTTTCTTT
TRBV5-4	TRBD1	TRBJ1-2	-	CASSLGGQGDRYTF	TGTGCCAGCAGCTTGGGGGGCCAGGGGGATCGCTACACCTTC
TRBV19	-	TRBJ2-2	-	CASSVTGPGELFF	TGTGCCAGTAGTGTAACAGGACCCGGGGAGCTGTTTTTT
TRBV18	-	TRBJ2-1	-	CASSPLRGREKNNEQFF	TGTGCCAGCTCACCACTCCGGGGGCGGGAGAAGAACAATGAGCAGTTCTTC
TRBV6-2/TRBV6-3	-	TRBJ1-1	-	CASSWDVQPGTEAFF	TGTGCCAGCAGTTGGGATGTCCAGCCCGGCACTGAAGCTTTCTTT
TRBV4-3	-	TRBJ2-5	-	CASSQYLSVQETQYF	TGCGCCAGCAGCCAGTACCTTTCCGTCCAAGAGACCCAGTACTTC
TRBV4-3	-	TRBJ1-5	-	CASSQDRAGDQPQHF	TGCGCCAGCAGCCAAGATCGGGCAGGGGATCAGCCCCAGCATTTT
TRBV9	-	TRBJ1-4	-	CASSPTWGREKLFF	TGTGCCAGCAGCCCGACGTGGGGGCGGGAAAAACTGTTTTTT
TRBV7-9	TRBD2	TRBJ2-1	once	CASSPTPGTSGSNEQFF	TGTGCCAGCAGCCCCACTCCCGGGACTAGCGGGAGCAATGAGCAGTTCTTC
TRBV27	-	TRBJ2-3	-	CASSFGYGTDTQYF	TGTGCCAGCAGTTTTGGGTATGGGACAGATACGCAGTATTTT
TRBV7-9	TRBD1	TRBJ1-2	-	CASSLSRDSNGYTF	TGTGCCAGCAGCCTCTCCCGGGACAGCAATGGCTACACCTTC
TRBV6-5	TRBD1	TRBJ1-1	-	CASSYGTGGGNTEAFF	TGTGCCAGCAGTTACGGGACAGGTGGGGGGAACACTGAAGCTTTCTTT
TRBV7-3	TRBD1	TRBJ2-7	-	CASSADRGYEQYF	TGTGCCAGCAGCGCGGACAGGGGCTACGAGCAGTACTTC
TRBV7-2	-	TRBJ2-3	-	CASSFTGGLYTDTQYF	TGTGCCAGCAGCTTCACAGGCGGTCTTTACACAGATACGCAGTATTTT
TRBV7-8	TRBD2	TRBJ2-7	once	CATSLGGTTYEQYF	TGTGCCACCTCGTTGGGAGGGACCACCTACGAGCAGTACTTC